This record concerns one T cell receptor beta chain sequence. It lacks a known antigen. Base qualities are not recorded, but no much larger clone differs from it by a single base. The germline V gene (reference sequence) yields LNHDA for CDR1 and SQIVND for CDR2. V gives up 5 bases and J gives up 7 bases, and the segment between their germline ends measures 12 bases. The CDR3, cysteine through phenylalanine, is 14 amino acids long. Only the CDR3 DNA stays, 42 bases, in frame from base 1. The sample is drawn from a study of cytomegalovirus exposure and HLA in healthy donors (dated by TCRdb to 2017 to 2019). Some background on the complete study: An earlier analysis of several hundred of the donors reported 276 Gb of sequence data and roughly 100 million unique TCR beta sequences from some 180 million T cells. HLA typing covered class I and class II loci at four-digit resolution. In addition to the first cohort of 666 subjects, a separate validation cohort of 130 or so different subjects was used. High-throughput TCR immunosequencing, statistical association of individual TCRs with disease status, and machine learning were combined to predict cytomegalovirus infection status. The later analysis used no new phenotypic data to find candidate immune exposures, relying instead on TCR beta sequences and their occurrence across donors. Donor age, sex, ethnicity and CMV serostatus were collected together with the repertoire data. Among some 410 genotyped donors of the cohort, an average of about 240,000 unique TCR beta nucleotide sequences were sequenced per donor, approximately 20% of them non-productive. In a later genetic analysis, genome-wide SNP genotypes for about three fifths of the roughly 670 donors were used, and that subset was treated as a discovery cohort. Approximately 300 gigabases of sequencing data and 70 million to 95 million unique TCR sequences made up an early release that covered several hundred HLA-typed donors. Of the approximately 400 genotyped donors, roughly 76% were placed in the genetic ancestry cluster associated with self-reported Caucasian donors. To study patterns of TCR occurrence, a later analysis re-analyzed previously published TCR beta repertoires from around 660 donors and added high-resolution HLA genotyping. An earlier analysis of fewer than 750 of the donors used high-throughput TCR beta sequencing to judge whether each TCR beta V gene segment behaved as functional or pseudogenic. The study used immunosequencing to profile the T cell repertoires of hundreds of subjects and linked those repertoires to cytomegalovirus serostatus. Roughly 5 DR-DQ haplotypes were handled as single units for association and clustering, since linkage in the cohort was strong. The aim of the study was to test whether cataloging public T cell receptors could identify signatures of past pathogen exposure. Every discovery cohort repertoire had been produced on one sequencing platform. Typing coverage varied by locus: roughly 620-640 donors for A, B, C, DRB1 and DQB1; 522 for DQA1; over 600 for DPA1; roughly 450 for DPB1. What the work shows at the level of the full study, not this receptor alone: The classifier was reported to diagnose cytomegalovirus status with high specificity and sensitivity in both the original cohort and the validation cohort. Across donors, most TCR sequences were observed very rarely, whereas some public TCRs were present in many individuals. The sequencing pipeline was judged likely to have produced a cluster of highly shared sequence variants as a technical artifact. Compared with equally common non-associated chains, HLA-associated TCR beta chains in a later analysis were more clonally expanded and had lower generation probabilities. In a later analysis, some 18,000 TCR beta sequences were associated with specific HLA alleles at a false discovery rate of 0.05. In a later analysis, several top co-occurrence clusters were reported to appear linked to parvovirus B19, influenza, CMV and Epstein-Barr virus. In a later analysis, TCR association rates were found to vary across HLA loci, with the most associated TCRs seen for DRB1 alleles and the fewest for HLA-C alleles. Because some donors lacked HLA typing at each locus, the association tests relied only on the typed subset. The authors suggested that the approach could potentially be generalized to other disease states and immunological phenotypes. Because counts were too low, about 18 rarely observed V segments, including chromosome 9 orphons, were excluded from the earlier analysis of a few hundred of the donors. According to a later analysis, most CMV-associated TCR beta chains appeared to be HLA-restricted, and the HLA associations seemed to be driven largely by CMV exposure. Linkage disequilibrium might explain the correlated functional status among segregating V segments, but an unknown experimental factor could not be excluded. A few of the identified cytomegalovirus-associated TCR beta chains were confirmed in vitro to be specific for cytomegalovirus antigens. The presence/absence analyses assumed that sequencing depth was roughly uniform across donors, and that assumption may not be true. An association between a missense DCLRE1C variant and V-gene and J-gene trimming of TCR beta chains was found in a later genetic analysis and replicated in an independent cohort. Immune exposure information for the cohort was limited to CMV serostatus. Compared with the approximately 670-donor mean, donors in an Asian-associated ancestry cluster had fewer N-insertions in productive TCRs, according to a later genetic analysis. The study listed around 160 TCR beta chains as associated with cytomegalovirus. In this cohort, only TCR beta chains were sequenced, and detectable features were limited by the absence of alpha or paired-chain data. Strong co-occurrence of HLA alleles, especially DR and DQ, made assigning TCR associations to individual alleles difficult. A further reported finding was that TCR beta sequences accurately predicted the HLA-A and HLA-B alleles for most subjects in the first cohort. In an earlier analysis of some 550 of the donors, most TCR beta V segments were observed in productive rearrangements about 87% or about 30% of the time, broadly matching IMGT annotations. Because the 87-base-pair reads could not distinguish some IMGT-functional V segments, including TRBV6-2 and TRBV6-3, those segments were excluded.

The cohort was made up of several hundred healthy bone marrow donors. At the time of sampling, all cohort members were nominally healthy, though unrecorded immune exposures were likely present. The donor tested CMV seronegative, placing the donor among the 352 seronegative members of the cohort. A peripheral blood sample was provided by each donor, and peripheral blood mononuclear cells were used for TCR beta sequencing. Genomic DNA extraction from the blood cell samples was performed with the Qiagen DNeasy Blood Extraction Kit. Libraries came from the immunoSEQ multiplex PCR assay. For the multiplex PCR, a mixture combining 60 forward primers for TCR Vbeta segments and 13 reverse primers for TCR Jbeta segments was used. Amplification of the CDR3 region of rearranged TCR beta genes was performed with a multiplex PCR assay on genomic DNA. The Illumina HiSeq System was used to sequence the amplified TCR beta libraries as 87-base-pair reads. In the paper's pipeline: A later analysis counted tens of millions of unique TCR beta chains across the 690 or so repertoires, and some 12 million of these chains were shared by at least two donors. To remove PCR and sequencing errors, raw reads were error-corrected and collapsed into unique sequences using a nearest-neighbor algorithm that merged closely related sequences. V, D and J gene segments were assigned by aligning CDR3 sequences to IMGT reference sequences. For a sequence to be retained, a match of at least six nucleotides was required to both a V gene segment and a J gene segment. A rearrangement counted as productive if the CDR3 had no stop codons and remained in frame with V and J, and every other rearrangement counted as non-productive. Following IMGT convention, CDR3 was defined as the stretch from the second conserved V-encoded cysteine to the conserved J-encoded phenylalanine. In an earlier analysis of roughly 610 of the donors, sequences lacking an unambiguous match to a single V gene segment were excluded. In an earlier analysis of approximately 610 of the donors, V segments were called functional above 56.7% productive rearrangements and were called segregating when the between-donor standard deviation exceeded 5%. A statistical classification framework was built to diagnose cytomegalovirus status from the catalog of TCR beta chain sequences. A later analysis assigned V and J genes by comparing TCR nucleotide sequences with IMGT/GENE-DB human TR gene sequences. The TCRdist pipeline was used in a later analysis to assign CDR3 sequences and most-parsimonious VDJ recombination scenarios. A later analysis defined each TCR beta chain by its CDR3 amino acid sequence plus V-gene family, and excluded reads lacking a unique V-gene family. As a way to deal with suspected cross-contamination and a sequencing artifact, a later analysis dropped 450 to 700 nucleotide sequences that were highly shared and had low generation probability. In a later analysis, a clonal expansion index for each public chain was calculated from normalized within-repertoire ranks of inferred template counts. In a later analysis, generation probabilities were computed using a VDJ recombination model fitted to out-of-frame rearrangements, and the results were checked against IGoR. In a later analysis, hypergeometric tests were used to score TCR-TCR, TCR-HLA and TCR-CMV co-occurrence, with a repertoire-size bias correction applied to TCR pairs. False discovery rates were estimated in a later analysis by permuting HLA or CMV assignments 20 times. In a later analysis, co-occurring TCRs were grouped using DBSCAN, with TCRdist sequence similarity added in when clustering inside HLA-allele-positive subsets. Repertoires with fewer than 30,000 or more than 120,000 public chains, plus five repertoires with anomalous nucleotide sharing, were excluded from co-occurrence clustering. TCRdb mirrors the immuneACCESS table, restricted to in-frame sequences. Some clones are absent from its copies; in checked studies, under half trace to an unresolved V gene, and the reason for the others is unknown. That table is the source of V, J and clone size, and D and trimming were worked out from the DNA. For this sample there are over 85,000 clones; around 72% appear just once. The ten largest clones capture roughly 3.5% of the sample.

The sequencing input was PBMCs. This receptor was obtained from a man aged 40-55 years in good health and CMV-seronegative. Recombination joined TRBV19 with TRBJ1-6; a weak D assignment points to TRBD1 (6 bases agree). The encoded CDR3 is CASSPGQKNSPLHF. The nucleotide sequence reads TGTGCCAGTAGTCCAGGACAGAAGAATTCACCCCTCCACTTT.